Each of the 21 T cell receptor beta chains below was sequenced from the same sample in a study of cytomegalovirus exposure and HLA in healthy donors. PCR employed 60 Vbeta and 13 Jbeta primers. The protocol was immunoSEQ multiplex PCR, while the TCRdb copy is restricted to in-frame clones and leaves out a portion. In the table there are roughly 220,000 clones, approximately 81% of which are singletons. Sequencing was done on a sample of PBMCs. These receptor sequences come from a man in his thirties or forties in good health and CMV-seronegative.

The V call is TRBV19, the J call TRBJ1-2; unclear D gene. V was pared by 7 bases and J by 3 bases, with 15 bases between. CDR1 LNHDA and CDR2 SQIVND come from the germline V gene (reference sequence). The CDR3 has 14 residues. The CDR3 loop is CASTPRGVHYGYTF. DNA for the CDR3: TGTGCCAGTACTCCCAGAGGAGTACACTATGGCTACACCTTC.

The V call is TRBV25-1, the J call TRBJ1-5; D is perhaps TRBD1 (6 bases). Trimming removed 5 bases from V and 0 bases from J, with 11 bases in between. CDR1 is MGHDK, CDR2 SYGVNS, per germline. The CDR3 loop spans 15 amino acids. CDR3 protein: CASSPGHTSNQPQHF. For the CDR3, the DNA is TGTGCCAGCAGTCCGGGACACACTAGCAATCAGCCCCAGCATTTT.

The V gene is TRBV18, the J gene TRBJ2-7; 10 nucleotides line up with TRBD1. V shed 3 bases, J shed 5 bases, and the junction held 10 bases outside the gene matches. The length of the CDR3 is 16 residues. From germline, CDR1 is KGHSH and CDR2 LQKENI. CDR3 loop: CASSPLPGQGTHEQYF. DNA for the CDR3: TGTGCCAGCTCACCTTTGCCGGGACAGGGGACCCACGAGCAGTACTTC.

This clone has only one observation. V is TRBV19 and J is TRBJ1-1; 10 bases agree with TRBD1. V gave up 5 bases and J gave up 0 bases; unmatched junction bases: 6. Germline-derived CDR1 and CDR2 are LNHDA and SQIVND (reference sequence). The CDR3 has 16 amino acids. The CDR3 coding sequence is TGTGCCAGTAGTGTCGACAGGGGGCTGGTGAACACTGAAGCTTTCTTT. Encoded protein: CASSVDRGLVNTEAFF.

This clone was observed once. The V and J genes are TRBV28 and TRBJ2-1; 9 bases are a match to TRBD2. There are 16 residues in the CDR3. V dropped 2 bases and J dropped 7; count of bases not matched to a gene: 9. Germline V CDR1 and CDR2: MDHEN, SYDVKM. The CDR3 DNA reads TGTGCCAGCAGTTTACTTGCTGCGGGGGGGGAGAATGAGCAGTTCTTC. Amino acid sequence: CASSLLAAGGENEQFF.

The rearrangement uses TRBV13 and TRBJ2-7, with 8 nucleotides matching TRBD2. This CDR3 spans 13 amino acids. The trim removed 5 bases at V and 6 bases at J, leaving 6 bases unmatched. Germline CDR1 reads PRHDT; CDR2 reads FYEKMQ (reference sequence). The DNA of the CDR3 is TGTGCCAGCAGCCTGCAGGGACTAGGCGAGCAGTACTTC. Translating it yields CASSLQGLGEQYF.

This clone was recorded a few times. CDR3 nucleotide sequence: TGTGCCAGCAGCTTTGGGGAGGACACTGAAGCTTTCTTT. Residues: CASSFGEDTEAFF. The chain employs TRBV7-9 and TRBJ1-1; D unclear. Trimming cost V 3 bases and J 3 bases, with 8 bases left between them. There are 13 residues in the CDR3. Germline lookup yields CDR1 SEHNR and CDR2 FQNEAQ (reference sequence). Full variable domain (outside the CDR3, taken from reference TRBV7-9 and TRBJ1-1): DTGVSQNPRHKITKRGQNVTFRCDPISEHNRLYWYRQTLGQGPEFLTYFQNEAQLEKSRLLSDRFSAERPKGSFSTLEIQRTEQGDSAMYLCASSFGEDTEAFFGQGTRLTVV.

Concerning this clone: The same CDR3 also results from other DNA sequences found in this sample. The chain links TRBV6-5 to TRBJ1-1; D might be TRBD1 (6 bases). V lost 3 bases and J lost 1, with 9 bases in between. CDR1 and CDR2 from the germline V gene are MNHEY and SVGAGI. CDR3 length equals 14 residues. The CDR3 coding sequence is TGTGCCAGCAGTTATCTAGGGGGGAACACTGAAGCTTTCTTT. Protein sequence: CASSYLGGNTEAFF.

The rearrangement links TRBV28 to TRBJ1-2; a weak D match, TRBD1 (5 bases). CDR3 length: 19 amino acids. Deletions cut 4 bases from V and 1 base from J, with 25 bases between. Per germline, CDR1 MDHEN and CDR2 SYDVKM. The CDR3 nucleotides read TGTGCCAGCAGTTCCCTACCGGGACTCCTTATGGCCATTAACTATGGCTACACCTTC. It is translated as CASSSLPGLLMAINYGYTF.

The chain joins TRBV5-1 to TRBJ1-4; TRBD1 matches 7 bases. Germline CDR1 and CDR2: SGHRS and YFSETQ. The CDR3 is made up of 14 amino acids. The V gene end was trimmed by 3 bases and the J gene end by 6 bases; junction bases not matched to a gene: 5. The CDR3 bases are TGCGCCAGCAGCTCCTCAGGGGGATATGAAAAACTGTTTTTT. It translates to CASSSSGGYEKLFF.

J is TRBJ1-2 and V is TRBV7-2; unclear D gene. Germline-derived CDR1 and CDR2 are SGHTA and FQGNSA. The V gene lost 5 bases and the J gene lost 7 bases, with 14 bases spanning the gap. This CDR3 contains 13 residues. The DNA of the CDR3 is TGTGCCAGCAGCAAATTCCATGGAGTTGGCTACACCTTC. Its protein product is CASSKFHGVGYTF.

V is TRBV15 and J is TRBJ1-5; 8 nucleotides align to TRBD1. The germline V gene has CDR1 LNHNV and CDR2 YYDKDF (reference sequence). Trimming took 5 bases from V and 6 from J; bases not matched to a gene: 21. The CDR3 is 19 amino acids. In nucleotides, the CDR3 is TGTGCCACCAGCGGACCCGGGACAGGAGATTATTATCACGGTCAGCCCCAGCATTTT. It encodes CATSGPGTGDYYHGQPQHF.

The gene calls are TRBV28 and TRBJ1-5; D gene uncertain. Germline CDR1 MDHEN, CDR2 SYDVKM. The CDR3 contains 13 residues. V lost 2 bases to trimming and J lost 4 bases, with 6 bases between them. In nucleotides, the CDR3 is TGTGCCAGCAGTTTACAGGAAAATCAGCCCCAGCATTTT. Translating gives CASSLQENQPQHF.

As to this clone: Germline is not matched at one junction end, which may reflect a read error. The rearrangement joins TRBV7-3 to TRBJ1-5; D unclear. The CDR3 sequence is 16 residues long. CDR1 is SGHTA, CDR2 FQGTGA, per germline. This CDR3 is CSSSFSLRLYNQPQHF. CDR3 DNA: TGTTCCAGCAGCTTTTCCTTGAGGCTCTACAATCAGCCCCAGCATTTT.

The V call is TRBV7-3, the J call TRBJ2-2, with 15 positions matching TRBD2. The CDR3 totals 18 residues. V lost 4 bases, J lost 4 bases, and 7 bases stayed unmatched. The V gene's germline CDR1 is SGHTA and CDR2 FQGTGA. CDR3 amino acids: CASSSIPGLAGGTGELFF. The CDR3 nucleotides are TGTGCCAGCAGCTCTATCCCGGGACTAGCGGGGGGCACCGGGGAGCTGTTTTTT.

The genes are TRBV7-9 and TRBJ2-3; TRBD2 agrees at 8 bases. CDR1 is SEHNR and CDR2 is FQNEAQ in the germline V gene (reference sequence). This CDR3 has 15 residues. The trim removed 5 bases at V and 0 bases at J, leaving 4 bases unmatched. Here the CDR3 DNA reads TGTGCCAGCAGCCAAGTAGCGGGAAGCACAGATACGCAGTATTTT. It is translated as CASSQVAGSTDTQYF.

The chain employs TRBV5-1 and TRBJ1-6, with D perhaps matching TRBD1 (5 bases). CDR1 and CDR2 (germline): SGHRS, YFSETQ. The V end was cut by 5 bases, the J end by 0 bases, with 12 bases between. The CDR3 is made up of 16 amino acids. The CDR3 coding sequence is TGCGCCAGCAGGGACACCTCTAGCTCCTATAATTCACCCCTCCACTTT. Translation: CASRDTSSSYNSPLHF. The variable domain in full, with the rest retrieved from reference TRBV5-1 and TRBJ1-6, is KAGVTQTPRYLIKTRGQQVTLSCSPISGHRSVSWYQQTPGQGLQFLFEYFSETQRNKGNFPGRFSGRQFSNSRSEMNVSTLELGDSALYLCASRDTSSSYNSPLHFGNGTRLTVT.

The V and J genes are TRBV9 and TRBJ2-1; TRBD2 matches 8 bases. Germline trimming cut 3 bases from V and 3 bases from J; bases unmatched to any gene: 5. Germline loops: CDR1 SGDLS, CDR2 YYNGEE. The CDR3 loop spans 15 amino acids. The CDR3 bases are TGTGCCAGCAGCGCCACAGCGGGGGACTACAATGAGCAGTTCTTC. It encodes CASSATAGDYNEQFF.

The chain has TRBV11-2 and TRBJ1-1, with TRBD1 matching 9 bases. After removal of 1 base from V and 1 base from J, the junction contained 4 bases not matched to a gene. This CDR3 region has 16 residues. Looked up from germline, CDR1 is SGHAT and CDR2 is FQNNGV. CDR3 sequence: CASSLVTGGSNTEAFF. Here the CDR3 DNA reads TGTGCCAGCAGCTTAGTGACAGGGGGATCGAACACTGAAGCTTTCTTT.

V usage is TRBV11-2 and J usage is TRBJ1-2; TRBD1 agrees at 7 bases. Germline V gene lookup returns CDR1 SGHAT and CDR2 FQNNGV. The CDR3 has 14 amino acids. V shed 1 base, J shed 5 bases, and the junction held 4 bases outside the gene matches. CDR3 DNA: TGTGCCAGCAGCTTAGGACCGGGACAGTATGGCTACACCTTC. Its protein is CASSLGPGQYGYTF.

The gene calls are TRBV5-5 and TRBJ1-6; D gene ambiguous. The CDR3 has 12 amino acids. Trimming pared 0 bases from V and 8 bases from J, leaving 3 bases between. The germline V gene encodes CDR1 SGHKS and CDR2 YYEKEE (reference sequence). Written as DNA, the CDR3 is TGTGCCAGCAGCTTGGTAGATTCACCCCTCCACTTT. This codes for CASSLVDSPLHF.